The text below deals with one T cell receptor beta chain. The table lists this clonotype with a few counts. Its cognate antigen has yet to be identified. Within one base of it there is no much larger clone, and no base qualities were kept. TCRbeta-specific cDNA was reverse-transcribed from about 520 ng total RNA using a constant-region primer and ProtoScript II reverse transcriptase. Three nested multiplex PCR rounds, following a slightly modified ARM-PCR procedure, were used to build the TCRbeta libraries. Multiplex TRBV1-TRBV30 forward primers and a Cbeta reverse primer were used in the first two PCR rounds, each of which was run for around 10 cycles. Sample barcodes and Illumina adapters were added in a final 25-cycle PCR using Deep VentR polymerase. Before sequencing, amplicons between 200 and 500 bp were purified from gel using a QIAquick gel extraction kit. TCRbeta amplicons were sequenced on an Illumina HiSeq 2500 with 250-bp paired-end reads. The authors processed their data as follows. Quality trimming of reads was performed with Trimmomatic v0.33, and paired reads were merged with FLASH v1.2.11 so that full CDR3 sequences could be recovered. V, D and J germline segments were assigned to the rearranged TCRbeta sequences by MiGEC v1.2.1b. Clonotype statistics and Shannon-Wiener diversity indices were computed with VDJtools v1.0.0. Except for diversity analysis, only each sample's 250 most abundant clonotypes were used in subsequent analyses to reduce sampling bias. In TCRdb, the public reads were trimmed at Q25 with fastp and aligned with MiXCR, with productive beta chains retained. Records with the same CDR3 protein are collapsed into one entry carrying the most frequent genes and DNA. The V and J calls were not made by the authors but by TCRdb's processing. A total of fewer than 350,000 distinct CDR3 sequences appear in this sample, around three fifths of them only once. The ten largest clones take up roughly 9% of the sample.

The data were taken from a study of tumor-infiltrating lymphocytes in primary liver carcinoma (dated by TCRdb to the late 2010s). About the study as a whole: Between November 2015 and March 2016, several patients in China with histopathologically diagnosed primary liver carcinoma had their tumors surgically resected. The five patients, three men and two women aged 30 to 69 years, had hepatocellular carcinoma (four) or combined HCC and intrahepatic cholangiocarcinoma (one). The tumors of the five patients were staged as T1-T3 N0M0, with maximum diameters ranging from roughly 4 to 10 cm. Each sample produced about 3.5 to 7.13 million productive TCRbeta reads, and read depth showed no significant difference between tissue types. TCRbeta repertoire sequencing, expression microarrays and whole-exome sequencing were combined in the study across five regions of each liver tumor, with adjacent normal tissue and blood also included. A total of 35 specimens from 5 patients went through TCRbeta repertoire sequencing, namely 25 tumor regions, 5 adjacent noncancerous liver tissues and 5 peripheral blood samples. High reproducibility was observed for the technical replicate repertoires, with mean shared-clone rates roughly 0.92 and correlation coefficients above 0.98. What the authors observed across the whole study: Only the TCR beta chain was sequenced, which likely underestimates true repertoire diversity because unpaired alpha chains were not captured. Repertoire overlap was higher between tumor regions (mean around 35%) than tumor-adjacent (approximately 17%) or tumor-blood (14%) pairs, consistent with antigen-driven expansion. The study included only four to six patients, and the authors note findings should be validated in a larger study. Compared with blood, tumors had a significantly larger share of the repertoire taken up by the top 250 clones (p = 0.039). Comparison of CD4+ and CD8+ T cell repertoires was precluded by the use of bulk unsorted samples.

RNA from unsorted whole blood was extracted with TRIzol reagent, and germline DNA was obtained with the DNeasy Blood & Tissue kit. Patients had chronic HBV infection and were treatment-naive at sampling. Before surgery, roughly 4 milliliters of peripheral blood were drawn into K2EDTA tubes. CDR1 and CDR2 (GTSNPN, SVGIG) derive from the germline V gene (reference sequence). The cysteine opens and the phenylalanine closes a CDR3 of 12 amino acids. The kept DNA is CDR3 alone, 36 bases in frame from the first base. V and J are truncated by 3 bases and 6 bases respectively, leaving an intervening sequence of 9 bases.

This chain joins TRBV30 to TRBJ2-1; the D gene cannot be named for sure. The sequence came from a man aged 35 to 55 with primary liver carcinoma and hepatitis B virus infection. Sequencing was performed on peripheral blood. DNA sequence: TGTGCCTGGAGGCTTTCAGGCAATGAGCAGTTCTTC. Its coded protein is CAWRLSGNEQFF.